This T cell receptor beta chain was documented in a study of cytomegalovirus exposure and HLA in healthy donors. With respect to this clone: Antigen unknown. Mismatch with germline at one junction end may stem from a read error.

A multiplex PCR was run with 60 Vbeta primers and 13 Jbeta primers. TCRdb's copy holds only in-frame clones and misses some; the assay was immunoSEQ multiplex PCR. This repertoire shows some 150,000 clones, about four fifths found once; its top ten account for 2.8%. Study outcomes and limitations: Serostatus for CMV was the only available immune exposure information. A later analysis reported that several of the most significant clusters appeared to be linked to common viral pathogens, among them Epstein-Barr virus.

This CDR3 comprises 15 residues. Per germline, CDR1 SSHAT and CDR2 FNYEAQ (reference sequence). This chain joins TRBV7-7 and TRBJ2-2; a weak D match, TRBD1 (7 bases). The clonotype was recovered from a man aged 18 to 35 in good health and CMV-seronegative. The sequenced material came from PBMCs. The CDR3: CASSPGGRHTGELFF. The CDR3 nucleotides are TGTGCTAGCAGCCCAGGGGGGCGACACACCGGGGAGCTGTTTTTT.